This T cell receptor (beta chain) was sequenced in a study of tumor-infiltrating lymphocytes in primary liver carcinoma (dated by TCRdb to about 2017). At the level of the whole study: Of the five patients, three men and two women aged 30 to 69 years, four had hepatocellular carcinoma and one had combined HCC and intrahepatic cholangiocarcinoma. Each sample produced roughly 3.5 to 8 million productive TCRbeta reads, and read depth showed no significant difference between tissue types. A total of roughly 35 specimens from 5 patients underwent TCRbeta repertoire sequencing, comprising 25 tumor regions, 5 adjacent noncancerous liver tissues and 5 peripheral blood samples. The 20 to 25 tumor region samples were profiled with Agilent mRNA microarrays so that TCRbeta repertoire diversity could be related to the local molecular phenotype. The tumors of the five patients were staged as T1-T3 N0M0, with maximum diameters ranging from 4.2 to 10 cm. For each liver tumor, the study sampled five regions along with adjacent normal tissue and blood, and applied TCRbeta repertoire sequencing, expression microarrays and whole-exome sequencing. Repertoires from technical replicates were highly reproducible, with mean shared-clone rates about 0.91 and correlation coefficients above 0.95.

Total RNA and DNA were co-extracted from around 18-30 mg of bulk tissue with the AllPrep DNA/RNA mini kit, without cell sorting. Four to six patients with histopathologically diagnosed primary liver carcinoma underwent surgical resection in China between 2015 and 2016. At the time of sampling, the patients were treatment-naive and had chronic HBV infection. Five spatially separated regions were sampled per tumor: superior, inferior, left-lateral and right-lateral poles, plus the tumor centre. Histology showed that every tumor sample contained more than 85% viable tumor cells. Fresh tumor and adjacent tissue pieces were bisected; one half was stored in RNAlater at -80°C, the other sent for histology. Study-level results and caveats: Comparison of CD4+ and CD8+ T cell repertoires was precluded by the use of bulk unsorted samples. The study included only 4 to 6 patients, and the authors note findings should be validated in a larger study. Only about 7.5-25% of top clones were present in all five regions of a tumor, suggesting spatial heterogeneity of tumor-infiltrating T cells. Repertoire overlap was found to be higher between tumor regions (mean approximately 35%) than between tumor-adjacent (around 17%) or tumor-blood (about 14%) pairs, consistent with antigen-driven expansion. Only the TCR beta chain was sequenced, which likely underestimates true repertoire diversity because unpaired alpha chains were not captured. Compared with blood, tumors had a significantly larger share of the repertoire taken up by the top 250 clones (p = 0.039).

V is cut by 5 bases and J by 5 bases, and the space between the germline ends is 12 bases. CDR1 MGHDK and CDR2 SYGVNS were looked up in the germline V gene. The CDR3 goes from the cysteine to the phenylalanine over 13 residues. CDR3 DNA is the only sequence kept; it has 39 bases, read in frame from the first base. On this clonotype itself: The specificity of this receptor is unknown. This may be a read error, as it is one base from a much larger clone.

Using a constant-region primer and ProtoScript II reverse transcriptase, TCRbeta-specific cDNA was reverse-transcribed from about 540 ng total RNA. TCRbeta libraries were built with three nested multiplex PCR rounds, a slightly modified ARM-PCR procedure. Multiplex TRBV1-TRBV30 forward primers and a Cbeta reverse primer were used in the first two PCR rounds, each of which was run for around 10 cycles. A final 25-cycle PCR with Deep VentR polymerase added sample barcodes and Illumina adapters. Amplicons of 200-500 bp were gel-purified with a QIAquick gel extraction kit before sequencing. An Illumina HiSeq 2500 was used to sequence the TCRbeta amplicons with 250-bp paired-end reads. In the paper's pipeline: To recover full CDR3 sequences, reads were quality-trimmed using Trimmomatic v0.33 and paired reads were then merged using FLASH v1.2.11. MiGEC v1.2.1b assigned V, D and J germline segments to the rearranged TCRbeta sequences. Clonotype statistics, along with Shannon-Wiener diversity indices, were calculated using VDJtools v1.0.0. To cut down on sampling bias, every analysis after diversity analysis relied on just the 250 most abundant clonotypes from each sample. TCRdb reprocessed the public reads (quality trimming at Q25 with fastp, clone calling with MiXCR) and kept in-frame beta chains. Rows with one shared CDR3 protein collapse into an entry with the most common genes and DNA. These V and J calls rely on TCRdb rather than the paper's analysis. The sample records approximately 79,000 distinct CDR3 sequences, approximately 70% of which are singletons. The ten largest clones take up approximately 30% of the sample.

Sequencing was performed on liver tumor tissue from sampling region 4. Taken with the paper, the label for cell subset or site translates to: tumor region T4, right-lateral pole. This receptor was taken from a man aged 40-50 years with primary liver carcinoma and hepatitis B virus infection. The sequence links TRBV25-1 to TRBJ2-5; the D gene is unclear. The DNA sequence is given as TGTGCCAGCAGTCCATGGGGATGGGAGACCCAGTACTTC. Its product reads: CASSPWGWETQYF. Full variable domain (CDR3 extended with the reference TRBV25-1 and TRBJ2-5 proteins): EADIYQTPRYLVIGTGKKITLECSQTMGHDKMYWYQQDPGMELHLIHYSYGVNSTEKGDLSSESTVSRIRTEHFPLTLESARPSHTSQYLCASSPWGWETQYFGPGTRLLVL.